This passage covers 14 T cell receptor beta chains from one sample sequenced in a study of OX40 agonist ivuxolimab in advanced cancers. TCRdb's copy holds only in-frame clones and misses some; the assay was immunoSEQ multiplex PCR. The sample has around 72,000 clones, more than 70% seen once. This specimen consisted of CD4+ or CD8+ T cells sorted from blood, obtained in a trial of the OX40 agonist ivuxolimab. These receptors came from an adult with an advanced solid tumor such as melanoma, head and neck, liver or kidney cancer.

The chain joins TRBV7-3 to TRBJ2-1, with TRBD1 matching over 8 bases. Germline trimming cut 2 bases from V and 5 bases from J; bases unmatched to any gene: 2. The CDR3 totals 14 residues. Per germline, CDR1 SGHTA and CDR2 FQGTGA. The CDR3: CASSLVGQDNEQFF. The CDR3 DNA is TGTGCCAGCAGCTTAGTGGGACAGGACAATGAGCAGTTCTTC.

CDR3 sequence (DNA): TGTGCCAGCTCACCGGGGACTAGCGGGAGTTATGAGCAGTTCTTC. Its protein is CASSPGTSGSYEQFF. V and J are TRBV18 and TRBJ2-1; TRBD2 aligns across 14 bases. The CDR3 is 15 amino acids. The V and J ends lost 3 bases and 8 bases, in that order; junction bases with no gene match: 3. Germline CDR1 reads KGHSH; CDR2 reads LQKENI.

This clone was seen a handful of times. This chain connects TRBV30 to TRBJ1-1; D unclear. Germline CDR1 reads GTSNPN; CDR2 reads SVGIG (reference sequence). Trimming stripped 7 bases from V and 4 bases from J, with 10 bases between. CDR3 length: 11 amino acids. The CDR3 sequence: CASSRGTEAFF. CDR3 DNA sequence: TGTGCCTCCTCGCGGGGCACTGAAGCTTTCTTT. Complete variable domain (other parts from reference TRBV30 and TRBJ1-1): SQTIHQWPATLVQPVGSPLSLECTVEGTSNPNLYWYRQAAGRGLQLLFYSVGIGQISSEVPQNLSASRPQDRQFILSSKKLLLSDSGFYLCASSRGTEAFFGQGTRLTVV.

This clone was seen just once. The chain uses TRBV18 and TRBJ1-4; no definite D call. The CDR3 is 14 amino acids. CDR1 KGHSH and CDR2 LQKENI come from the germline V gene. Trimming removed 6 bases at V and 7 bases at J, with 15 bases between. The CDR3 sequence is CASSQPTNPEKLFF. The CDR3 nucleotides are TGTGCCAGCTCTCAGCCCACCAACCCTGAAAAACTGTTTTTT.

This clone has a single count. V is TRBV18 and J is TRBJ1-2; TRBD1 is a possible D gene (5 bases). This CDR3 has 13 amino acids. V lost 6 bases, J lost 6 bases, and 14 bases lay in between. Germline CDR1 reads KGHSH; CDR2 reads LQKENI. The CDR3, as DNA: TGTGCCAGCTCCGGGGCACAGTACGATGGCTACACCTTC. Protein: CASSGAQYDGYTF. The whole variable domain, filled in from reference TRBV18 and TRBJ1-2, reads NAGVMQNPRHLVRRRGQEARLRCSPMKGHSHVYWYRQLPEEGLKFMVYLQKENIIDESGMPKERFSAEFPKEGPSILRIQQVVRGDSAAYFCASSGAQYDGYTFGSGTRLTVV.

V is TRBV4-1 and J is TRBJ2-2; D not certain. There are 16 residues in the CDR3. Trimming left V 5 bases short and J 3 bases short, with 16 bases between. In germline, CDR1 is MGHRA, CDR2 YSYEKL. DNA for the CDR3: TGCGCCAGCAGCGGTCTGGGTTGGCTGCACACCGGGGAGCTGTTTTTT. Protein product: CASSGLGWLHTGELFF.

The CDR3 DNA reads TGCGCCAGCAGCCCCGTCGGTGGGGGGAGGGGAGGTCTAGGGTACGAGCAGTACTTC. Translated: CASSPVGGGRGGLGYEQYF. This chain connects TRBV5-1 to TRBJ2-7, with TRBD2 matching over 7 bases. V shed 4 bases, J shed 4 bases, and the junction held 23 bases outside the gene matches. CDR1 is SGHRS and CDR2 is YFSETQ in the germline V gene. The CDR3 has 19 amino acids.

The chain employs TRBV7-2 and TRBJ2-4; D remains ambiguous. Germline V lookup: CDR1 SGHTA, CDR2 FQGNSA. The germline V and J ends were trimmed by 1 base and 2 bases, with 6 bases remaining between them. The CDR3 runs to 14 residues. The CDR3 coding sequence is TGTGCCAGCAGCTTAGAGGTGACCAAAAACATTCAGTACTTC. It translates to CASSLEVTKNIQYF.

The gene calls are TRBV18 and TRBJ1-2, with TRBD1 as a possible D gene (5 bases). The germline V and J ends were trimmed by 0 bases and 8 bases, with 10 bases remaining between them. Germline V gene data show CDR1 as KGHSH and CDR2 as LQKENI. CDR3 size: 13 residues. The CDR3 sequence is CASSPPGGNGYTF. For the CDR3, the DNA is TGTGCCAGCTCACCACCGGGGGGGAACGGCTACACCTTC.

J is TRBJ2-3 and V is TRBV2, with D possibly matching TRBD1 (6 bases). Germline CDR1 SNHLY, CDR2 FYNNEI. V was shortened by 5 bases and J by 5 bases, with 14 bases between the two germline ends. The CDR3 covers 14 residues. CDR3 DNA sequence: TGTGCCAGCAGTCCCGGACAGACCCAAGATACGCAGTATTTT. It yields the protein CASSPGQTQDTQYF.

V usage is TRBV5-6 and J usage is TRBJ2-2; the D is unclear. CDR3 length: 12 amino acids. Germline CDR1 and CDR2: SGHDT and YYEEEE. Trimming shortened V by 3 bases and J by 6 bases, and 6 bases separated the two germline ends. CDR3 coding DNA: TGTGCCAGCAGCTCGGACGCCGGGGAGCTGTTTTTT. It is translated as CASSSDAGELFF. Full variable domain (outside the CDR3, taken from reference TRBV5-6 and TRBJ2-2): DAGVTQSPTHLIKTRGQQVTLRCSPKSGHDTVSWYQQALGQGPQFIFQYYEEEERQRGNFPDRFSGHQFPNYSSELNVNALLLGDSALYLCASSSDAGELFFGEGSRLTVL.

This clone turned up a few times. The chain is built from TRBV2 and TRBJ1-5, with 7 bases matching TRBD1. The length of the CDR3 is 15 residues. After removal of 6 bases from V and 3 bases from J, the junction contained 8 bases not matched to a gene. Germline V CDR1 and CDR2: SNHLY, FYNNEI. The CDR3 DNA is TGTGCCAGCAGCCCACAGGGGATATACAATCAGCCCCAGCATTTT. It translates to CASSPQGIYNQPQHF.

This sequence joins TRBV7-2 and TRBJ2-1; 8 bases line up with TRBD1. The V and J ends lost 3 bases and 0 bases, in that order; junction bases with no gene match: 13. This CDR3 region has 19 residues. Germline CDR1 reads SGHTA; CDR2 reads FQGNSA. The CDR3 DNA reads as TGTGCCAGCAGCTTTCGGCGTCAGGGGGCATTGAGCTCCTACAATGAGCAGTTCTTC. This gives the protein CASSFRRQGALSSYNEQFF.

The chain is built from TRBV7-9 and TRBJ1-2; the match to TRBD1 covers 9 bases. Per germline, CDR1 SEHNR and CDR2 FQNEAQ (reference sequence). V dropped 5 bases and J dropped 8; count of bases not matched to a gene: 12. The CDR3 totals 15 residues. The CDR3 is CASSDTGTGIDGYTF. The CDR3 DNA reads TGTGCCAGCAGCGACACCGGGACAGGGATCGACGGCTACACCTTC. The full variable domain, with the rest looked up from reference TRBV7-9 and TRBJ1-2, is DTGVSQNPRHKITKRGQNVTFRCDPISEHNRLYWYRQTLGQGPEFLTYFQNEAQLEKSRLLSDRFSAERPKGSFSTLEIQRTEQGDSAMYLCASSDTGTGIDGYTFGSGTRLTVV.